Included here is one T cell receptor (beta chain) sequence, with context. V was trimmed by 0 bases and J by 1 base, leaving 6 bases between them. CDR3 length: 14 residues. Germline loops: CDR1 LGHNA, CDR2 YSLEER. Repertoires were generated with immunoSEQ multiplex PCR, while TCRdb's copy carries only in-frame clones and drops some. The sample includes approximately 60,000 clones, approximately 91% of them seen just once. The data are from a study of OX40 agonist ivuxolimab in advanced cancers. Patients were ruled out by autoimmune disease history or systemic immunosuppression. The sample was CD4+ or CD8+ T cells sorted from blood, taken in a trial of the OX40 agonist ivuxolimab. This sequence originates from an adult with an advanced solid tumor such as melanoma, head and neck, liver or kidney cancer. V and J are TRBV4-3 and TRBJ1-1; D remains unclear. CDR3 loop: CASSQETSNTEAFF. Here the CDR3 DNA reads TGCGCCAGCAGCCAAGAGACATCGAACACTGAAGCTTTCTTT.